This T cell receptor (beta chain) was identified in a study of blood T cell repertoires in COVID-19. Study context: Researchers got acute and convalescent COVID-19 samples from the United States, Italy and Spain. PBMCs, B-cell-depleted T cells, or T cells provided the cDNA or gDNA that made up the material.

The CDR3 totals 15 residues. Trimming at V came to 1 base and at J to 7 bases, leaving 7 bases not matched to a gene. The germline V gene has CDR1 MNHEY and CDR2 SVGAGI. Authors' data handling: Estimated nucleated cell counts came from reference gene primer amplification. Data came from immunoSEQ multiplex PCR; TCRdb stores just in-frame clones and leaves some out. The V and J calls and clone size come from that table; D and trimming were worked out from the DNA. The sample records about 130,000 clones, over 80% being singletons. The rearrangement joins TRBV6-5 to TRBJ1-2; 9 bases match TRBD1. Sequencing was carried out using peripheral blood. The origin of this receptor is a man aged 60 to 75 with acute or convalescent COVID-19. CDR3 sequence reads: CASSYFGQGWSGYTF. The CDR3 DNA reads as TGTGCCAGCAGTTACTTCGGACAGGGGTGGAGTGGCTACACCTTC.